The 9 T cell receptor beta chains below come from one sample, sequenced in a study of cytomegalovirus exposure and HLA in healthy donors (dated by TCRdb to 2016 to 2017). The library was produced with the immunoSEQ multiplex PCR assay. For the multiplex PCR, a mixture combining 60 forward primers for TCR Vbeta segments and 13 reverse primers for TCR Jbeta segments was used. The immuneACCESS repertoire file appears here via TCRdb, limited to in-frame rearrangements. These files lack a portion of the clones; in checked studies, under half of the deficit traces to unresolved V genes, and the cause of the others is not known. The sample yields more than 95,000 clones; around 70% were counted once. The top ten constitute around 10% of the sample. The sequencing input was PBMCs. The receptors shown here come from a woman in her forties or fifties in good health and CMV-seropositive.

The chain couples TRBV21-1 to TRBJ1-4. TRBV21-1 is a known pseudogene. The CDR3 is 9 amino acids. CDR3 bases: TGTGCCAGCAGCTGCGAACTGTTTTTT. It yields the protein CASSCELFF.

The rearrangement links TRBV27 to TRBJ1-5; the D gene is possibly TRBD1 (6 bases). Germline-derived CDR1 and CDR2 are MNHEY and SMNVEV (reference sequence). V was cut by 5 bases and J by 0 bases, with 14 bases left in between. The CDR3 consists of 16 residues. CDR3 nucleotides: TGTGCCAGCAGTAAAACCGGGACACTTAGCAATCAGCCCCAGCATTTT. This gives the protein CASSKTGTLSNQPQHF.

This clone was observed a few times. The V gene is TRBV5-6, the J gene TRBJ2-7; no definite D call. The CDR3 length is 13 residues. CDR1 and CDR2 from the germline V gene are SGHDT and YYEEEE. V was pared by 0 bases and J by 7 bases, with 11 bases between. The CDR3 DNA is TGTGCCAGCAGCTTGGCGTGGGCTCAAGAGCAGTACTTC. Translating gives CASSLAWAQEQYF.

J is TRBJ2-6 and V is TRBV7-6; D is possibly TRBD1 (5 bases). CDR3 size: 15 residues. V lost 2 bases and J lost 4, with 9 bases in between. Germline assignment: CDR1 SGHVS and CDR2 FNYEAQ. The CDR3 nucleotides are TGTGCCAGCAGCTTACAGGGTACAGGGGCCAACGTCCTGACTTTC. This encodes CASSLQGTGANVLTF.

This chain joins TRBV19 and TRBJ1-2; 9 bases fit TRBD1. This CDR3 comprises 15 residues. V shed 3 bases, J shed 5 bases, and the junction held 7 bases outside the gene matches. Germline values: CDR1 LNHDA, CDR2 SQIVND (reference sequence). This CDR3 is CASSIAGTGLYGYTF. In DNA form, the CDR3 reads TGTGCCAGTAGTATCGCCGGGACAGGGTTATATGGCTACACCTTC.

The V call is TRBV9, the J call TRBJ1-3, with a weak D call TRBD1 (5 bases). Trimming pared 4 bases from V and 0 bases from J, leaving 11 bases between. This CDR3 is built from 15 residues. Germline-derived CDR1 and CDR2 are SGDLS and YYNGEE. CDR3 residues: CASSRGGVSGNTIYF. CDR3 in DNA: TGTGCCAGCAGCCGTGGGGGGGTCTCTGGAAACACCATATATTTT.

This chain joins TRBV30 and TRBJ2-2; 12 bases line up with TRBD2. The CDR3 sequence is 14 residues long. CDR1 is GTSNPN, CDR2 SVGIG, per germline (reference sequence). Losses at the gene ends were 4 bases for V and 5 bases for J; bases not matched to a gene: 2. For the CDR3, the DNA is TGTGCCTGGACCGGACTAGCGGGAACCGGGGAGCTGTTTTTT. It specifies CAWTGLAGTGELFF.

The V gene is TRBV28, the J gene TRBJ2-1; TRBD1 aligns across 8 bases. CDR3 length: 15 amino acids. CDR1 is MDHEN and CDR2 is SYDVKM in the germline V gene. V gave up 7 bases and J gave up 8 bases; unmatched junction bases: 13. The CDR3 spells CASTKDPTGADEQFF. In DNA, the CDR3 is TGTGCCAGCACAAAAGACCCGACAGGGGCGGATGAGCAGTTCTTC.

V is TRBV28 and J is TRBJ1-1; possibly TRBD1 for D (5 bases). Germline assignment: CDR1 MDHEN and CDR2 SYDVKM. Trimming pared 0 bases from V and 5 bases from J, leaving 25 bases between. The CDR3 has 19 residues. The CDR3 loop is CASSLWVGREVGFGTEAFF. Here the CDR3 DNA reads TGTGCCAGCAGTTTATGGGTGGGCAGGGAAGTAGGGTTTGGGACTGAAGCTTTCTTT.